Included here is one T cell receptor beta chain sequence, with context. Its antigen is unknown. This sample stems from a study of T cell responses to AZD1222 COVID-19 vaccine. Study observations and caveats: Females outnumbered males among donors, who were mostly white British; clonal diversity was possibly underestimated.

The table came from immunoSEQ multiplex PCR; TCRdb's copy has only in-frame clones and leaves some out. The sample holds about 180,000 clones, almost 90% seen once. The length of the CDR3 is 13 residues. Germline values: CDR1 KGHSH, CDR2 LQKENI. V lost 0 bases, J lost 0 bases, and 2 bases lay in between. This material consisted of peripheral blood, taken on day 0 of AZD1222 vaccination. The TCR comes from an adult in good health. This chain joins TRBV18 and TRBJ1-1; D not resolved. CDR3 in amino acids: CASSPPLNTEAFF. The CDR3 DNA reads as TGTGCCAGCTCACCACCCCTGAACACTGAAGCTTTCTTT.